Listed here are 16 T cell receptor beta chains from one sample, sequenced in a study of cytomegalovirus exposure and HLA in healthy donors. Primers: 60 Vbeta forward and 13 Jbeta reverse. Repertoires were generated with immunoSEQ multiplex PCR, while TCRdb's copy carries only in-frame clones and drops some. Of over 150,000 clones listed, approximately 71% are singletons. The specimen was PBMCs. These receptors all come from a man in his fifties or sixties in good health and CMV-seronegative.

The V and J genes are TRBV11-1 and TRBJ1-4; D gene unclear. The CDR3 totals 15 residues. Germline-derived CDR1 and CDR2 are SGHAT and FQDESV (reference sequence). Trimming took 5 bases from V and 4 from J, leaving 14 bases between them. CDR3 residues: CASSHPGALNEKLFF. The CDR3 region has the DNA TGTGCCAGCAGCCATCCGGGAGCTCTTAATGAAAAACTGTTTTTT. Variable domain in full (rest from reference TRBV11-1 and TRBJ1-4): EAEVAQSPRYKITEKSQAVAFWCDPISGHATLYWYRQILGQGPELLVQFQDESVVDDSQLPKDRFSAERLKGVDSTLKIQPAELGDSAMYLCASSHPGALNEKLFFGSGTQLSVL.

In this sample, this clone turned up a few times. The chain couples TRBV4-1 to TRBJ1-4; possible D gene TRBD1, 6 bases. The V gene lost 0 bases and the J gene lost 8 bases, with 19 bases spanning the gap. This CDR3 region has 17 residues. Germline lookup yields CDR1 MGHRA and CDR2 YSYEKL. CDR3 in DNA: TGCGCCAGCAGCCAAGAAGGGGGAACTCTTTTGCGGGAAAAACTGTTTTTT. Residues: CASSQEGGTLLREKLFF.

This clone was detected a few times. The CDR3 bases are TGTGCCAGCAGCTTAGGGGCCGGGAACCCTGGAAACACCATATATTTT. Its translation: CASSLGAGNPGNTIYF. V gene TRBV13 combines with J gene TRBJ1-3; D call uncertain. Germline V lookup: CDR1 PRHDT, CDR2 FYEKMQ (reference sequence). Trimming pared 0 bases from V and 2 bases from J, leaving 11 bases between. CDR3 length equals 16 residues.

The chain employs TRBV6-5 and TRBJ1-2; 9 bases agree with TRBD1. The ends lost 2 bases at V and 8 bases at J; junction bases unmatched: 9. CDR1 is MNHEY and CDR2 is SVGAGI in the germline V gene. The CDR3 contains 15 residues. In DNA form, the CDR3 reads TGTGCCAGCAGTTACAGTCGGGACAGGGTCGGCGGCTACACCTTC. Its translation: CASSYSRDRVGGYTF.

J is TRBJ2-7 and V is TRBV7-2; 8 bases match TRBD2. V gave up 5 bases and J gave up 2 bases; unmatched junction bases: 5. Germline lookup yields CDR1 SGHTA and CDR2 FQGNSA. The CDR3 has 14 residues. The CDR3 region is CASSPPGLAYEQYF. CDR3 nucleotide sequence: TGTGCCAGCAGCCCCCCGGGACTAGCCTACGAGCAGTACTTC.

This clone was found a few times. The chain has TRBV6-1 and TRBJ1-1; D gene uncertain. Trimming pared 3 bases from V and 2 bases from J, leaving 13 bases between. Germline V gene lookup returns CDR1 MNHNS and CDR2 SASEGT. CDR3 size: 15 residues. The CDR3 reads CASSEALTRNTEAFF. CDR3 nucleotides: TGTGCCAGCAGTGAGGCTTTGACACGAAACACTGAAGCTTTCTTT.

The chain links TRBV18 to TRBJ1-1, with D perhaps matching TRBD1 (6 bases). Trimming stripped 5 bases from V and 1 base from J, with 14 bases between. The CDR3 runs 15 residues. The germline V gene encodes CDR1 KGHSH and CDR2 LQKENI. The CDR3 DNA sequence: TGTGCCAGCTCAGAACAGGGTTCTACGAACACTGAAGCTTTCTTT. It translates to CASSEQGSTNTEAFF. Combining the CDR3 with reference TRBV18 and TRBJ1-1 gives the whole variable domain NAGVMQNPRHLVRRRGQEARLRCSPMKGHSHVYWYRQLPEEGLKFMVYLQKENIIDESGMPKERFSAEFPKEGPSILRIQQVVRGDSAAYFCASSEQGSTNTEAFFGQGTRLTVV.

The chain employs TRBV4-3 and TRBJ1-1; D gene uncertain. Deletions cut 3 bases from V and 4 bases from J, with 9 bases between. The length of the CDR3 is 13 residues. The germline V gene has CDR1 LGHNA and CDR2 YSLEER. This CDR3 is CASSQAGFTEAFF. As DNA, the CDR3 is TGCGCCAGCAGCCAGGCGGGGTTCACTGAAGCTTTCTTT.

The count of this clone is one. The V call is TRBV7-2, the J call TRBJ1-2; no reliable D call. The CDR3 has 11 residues. V lost 2 bases and J lost 8, with 6 bases in between. Germline V CDR1 and CDR2: SGHTA, FQGNSA. The CDR3 sequence is CASSLYEGYTF. The CDR3 bases are TGTGCCAGCAGCTTATATGAGGGCTACACCTTC.

The CDR3 here is CASSQGAGQNTEAFF. The CDR3 region has the DNA TGTGCCAGCAGCCAAGGGGCAGGTCAGAACACTGAAGCTTTCTTT. The chain combines TRBV11-2 with TRBJ1-1, with D perhaps matching TRBD1 (5 bases). V was clipped by 5 bases and J by 1 base, with 14 bases between them. Germline lookup yields CDR1 SGHAT and CDR2 FQNNGV. The CDR3 spans 15 residues.

There are a few counts of this clone. This chain uses TRBV6-5 with TRBJ1-1; perhaps TRBD1 as D (6 bases). CDR1 MNHEY and CDR2 SVGAGI come from the germline V gene. V lost 2 bases to trimming and J lost 10 bases, with 14 bases between them. This CDR3 spans 13 amino acids. The CDR3 coding sequence is TGTGCCAGCAGTTACCCAGGGGTGGCGGCAGCTTTCTTT. Amino acid sequence: CASSYPGVAAAFF.

The rearrangement joins TRBV9 to TRBJ1-2; TRBD1 agrees at 7 bases. The CDR3 runs 16 residues. Germline loops: CDR1 SGDLS, CDR2 YYNGEE. Trimming cost V 6 bases and J 5 bases; bases outside gene matches: 16. In DNA, the CDR3 is TGTGCCAGCACGAGCAGGGGGGAGGCCATTTCTTATGGCTACACCTTC. It translates to CASTSRGEAISYGYTF.

Here the CDR3 reads CASTVLGGAGNGYTF. In nucleotides, the CDR3 is TGTGCCAGTACTGTGCTGGGGGGGGCAGGAAATGGCTACACCTTC. V usage is TRBV5-4 and J usage is TRBJ1-2; perhaps TRBD1 as D (6 bases). The germline gives CDR1 SGHNT, CDR2 YYREEE (reference sequence). The CDR3 contains 15 residues. Trimming removed 8 bases at V and 6 bases at J, with 23 bases between.

The rearrangement uses TRBV6-5 and TRBJ2-3; 7 bases are shared with TRBD1. J lost 3 bases, V lost 10 bases, and 7 bases had no gene match. This CDR3 spans 13 amino acids. The germline gives CDR1 MNHEY, CDR2 SVGAGI. The CDR3 loop reads CATIKTGTDTQYF. CDR3 nucleotides: TGTGCCACGATAAAGACAGGGACAGATACGCAGTATTTT.

The rearrangement links TRBV4-3 to TRBJ1-2; TRBD1 matches 9 bases. V lost 4 bases to trimming and J lost 5 bases; unmatched junction nucleotides: 8. Germline V gives CDR1 LGHNA, CDR2 YSLEER. The CDR3 sequence is 15 residues long. CDR3 DNA: TGCGCCAGCAGCCTACAGAGGACAGGGGAGTATGGCTACACCTTC. Encoded protein: CASSLQRTGEYGYTF.

This rearrangement joins TRBV12-5 to TRBJ1-5, with D unresolved. V lost 4 bases and J lost 4, with 8 bases in between. This CDR3 has 13 residues. The V gene's germline CDR1 is LGHNT and CDR2 FRNRAP. The CDR3 is CASGSEINQPQHF. CDR3 bases: TGTGCTAGTGGTTCCGAGATAAATCAGCCCCAGCATTTT.